Below, 3 T cell receptor beta chains from the same sample are listed, as sequenced in a study of beta chain features in type 1 diabetes. Study findings and constraints: There was a moderate but significant shortening of TCRB CDR3s in all four CD4+ subsets of Type 1 diabetes patients.

Since all of the isolated RNA was reverse transcribed, expressed TCRB transcripts were what got sequenced. Here immunoSEQ multiplex PCR was the method, and the copy in TCRdb shows in-frame clones only, minus some. The profile shows nearly 700,000 clones, about an eighth of them singletons. These TCRs' antigens remain unknown. Sequencing input: naive CD4+ T cells from blood. All receptors come from a man in his late teens or twenties with type 1 diabetes.

This clone has only a few counts. The chain combines TRBV5-6 with TRBJ1-1; 7 bases agree with TRBD1. This CDR3 has 14 amino acids. V gave up 5 bases and J gave up 5 bases; unmatched junction bases: 9. The germline V gene has CDR1 SGHDT and CDR2 YYEEEE. The CDR3 sequence is CASRRRTGRTEAFF. CDR3 DNA sequence: TGTGCCAGCAGGCGGAGGACAGGCAGAACTGAAGCTTTCTTT. The full variable domain, with the rest looked up from reference TRBV5-6 and TRBJ1-1, is DAGVTQSPTHLIKTRGQQVTLRCSPKSGHDTVSWYQQALGQGPQFIFQYYEEEERQRGNFPDRFSGHQFPNYSSELNVNALLLGDSALYLCASRRRTGRTEAFFGQGTRLTVV.

Only a few counts were recorded for this clone. The chain links TRBV5-4 to TRBJ1-2; D may be TRBD1 (6 bases). The CDR3 runs to 13 residues. CDR1 is SGHNT and CDR2 is YYREEE in the germline V gene (reference sequence). Between the trimmed V and J ends, which lost 3 bases and 4 bases, there was a span of 10 bases. CDR3 in DNA: TGTGCCAGCAGCTCTATGACAGGCTATGGCTACACCTTC. Its translation: CASSSMTGYGYTF.

The chain joins TRBV14 to TRBJ2-3; D remains ambiguous. Trimming stripped 4 bases from V and 4 bases from J, with 12 bases between. Germline assignment: CDR1 SGHDN and CDR2 FVKESK. The CDR3 loop spans 14 amino acids. The chain's CDR3 is CASSLNTPPDTQYF. CDR3 nucleotide sequence: TGTGCCAGCAGCCTAAATACGCCCCCAGATACGCAGTATTTT.